This T cell receptor (beta chain) was profiled in a study of cytomegalovirus exposure and HLA in healthy donors (TCRdb year 2017). Broadly, across the study: In an earlier analysis of some 610 of the donors, around 300 Gb of sequence data and 117 million unique TCR beta sequences from approximately 180 million T cells were reported. About 280 gigabases of sequencing data and 70 million to 85 million unique TCR sequences were included in an early release covering 500 to 750 HLA-typed donors. The genetic ancestry cluster associated with self-reported Caucasian donors included 65% to 90% of the approximately 410 genotyped donors. The study aimed to test whether cataloging public T cell receptors could reveal signatures of past pathogen exposure. The study profiled the T cell repertoires of about 720 subjects by immunosequencing and related them to cytomegalovirus serostatus. In addition to the first cohort of hundreds of subjects, a separate validation cohort of 130 or so different subjects was used. The study combined high-throughput TCR immunosequencing, statistical association of individual TCRs with disease status, and machine learning to predict cytomegalovirus infection status. In a later analysis, previously published TCR beta repertoires from several hundred donors were re-analyzed and high-resolution HLA genotyping was added so that TCR occurrence patterns could be studied. The later analysis used no new phenotypic data to find candidate immune exposures, relying instead on TCR beta sequences and their occurrence across donors. An earlier analysis of 587 of the donors applied high-throughput TCR beta sequencing to assess whether each TCR beta V gene segment acted as functional or pseudogenic. Donor age, sex, ethnicity and CMV serostatus were compiled alongside the repertoire data. A later genetic analysis used genome-wide SNP genotypes for about three fifths of the 666 donors, treating that subset as a discovery cohort. All discovery cohort repertoires had been generated on a single sequencing platform. HLA typing covered class I and class II loci at four-digit resolution. The number of typed donors differed by locus: roughly 620-640 for A, B, C, DRB1 and DQB1; approximately 520 for DQA1; some 610 for DPA1; and some 450 for DPB1. Several DR-DQ haplotypes were treated as single units for association and clustering because of strong linkage in the cohort. Across some 400 genotyped donors of the cohort, an average of approximately 220,000 unique TCR beta nucleotide sequences per donor were sequenced, and approximately 17% of those sequences were non-productive. The paper's findings and limits, for the study overall: In a later analysis, TCR association rates were found to vary across HLA loci, with the most associated TCRs seen for DRB1 alleles and the fewest for HLA-C alleles. Most CMV-associated TCR beta chains appeared to be HLA-restricted in a later analysis, and the HLA associations seemed to be driven largely by CMV exposure. When HLA alleles, especially DR and DQ, strongly co-occurred, TCR associations were difficult to assign to individual alleles. Because HLA typing was unavailable for some donors at each locus, only the typed subset was used in association tests. A group of highly shared sequence variants was considered likely to be a technical artifact of the sequencing pipeline. The cohort was sequenced for TCR beta chains only, and without alpha or paired-chain data the features that could be detected were limited. In a later genetic analysis, a missense DCLRE1C variant was associated with V-gene and J-gene trimming of TCR beta chains, and the association was replicated in an independent cohort. The earlier analysis of nearly 600 of the donors excluded over 15 rarely observed V segments, including chromosome 9 orphons, because counts were too low. Sequencing depth was assumed to be roughly uniform across donors in the presence/absence analyses, though that assumption may not hold. In vitro tests confirmed that three of the cytomegalovirus-associated TCR beta chains recognize cytomegalovirus antigens. The 87-base-pair reads could not distinguish some IMGT-functional V segments, including TRBV6-2 and TRBV6-3, so those segments were excluded. Linkage disequilibrium might explain the correlated functional status among segregating V segments, but an unknown experimental factor could not be ruled out. In the study, about 150 TCR beta chains were listed as associated with cytomegalovirus. The authors suggested that the approach could potentially be generalized to other disease states and immunological phenotypes. Specific HLA alleles were associated with 16,951 TCR beta sequences at a false discovery rate of 0.05 in a later analysis. In an earlier analysis of about 600 of the donors, most TCR beta V segments appeared in productive rearrangements about 87% or about 30% of the time, broadly matching IMGT annotations. For the cohort, immune exposure information was limited to CMV serostatus. In both the original and validation cohorts, the classifier was reported to diagnose cytomegalovirus status with high specificity and sensitivity. In a later analysis, HLA-associated TCR beta chains were found to be more clonally expanded and to have lower generation probabilities than equally common non-associated chains. According to a later genetic analysis, donors in an Asian-associated ancestry cluster had fewer N-insertions in productive TCRs than the approximately 700-donor mean. A further reported finding was that TCR beta sequences accurately predicted the HLA-A and HLA-B alleles for most subjects in the first cohort. Most TCR sequences were observed very rarely across donors, whereas some public TCRs were present in many individuals. According to a later analysis, parvovirus B19, influenza, CMV and Epstein-Barr virus appeared linked to several top co-occurrence clusters.

The CDR3, cysteine through phenylalanine, is 15 amino acids long. Solely the CDR3 DNA is kept, with 45 bases framed from the first base. CDR1 and CDR2 were assigned from the germline V gene as LGHNA and YNFKEQ. V is shortened by 1 base, J by 5 bases, and the region joining them spans 14 bases. The method was the immunoSEQ multiplex PCR assay. A mixture of 60 forward primers for TCR Vbeta segments and 13 reverse primers for TCR Jbeta segments was used in the multiplex PCR. The CDR3 region of rearranged TCR beta genes was amplified from genomic DNA with a multiplex PCR assay. The amplified TCR beta libraries were sequenced on the Illumina HiSeq System as 87-base-pair reads. The original methods were these. A later analysis counted approximately 74 million unique TCR beta chains across the 690 or so repertoires, and some 12 million of these chains were shared by at least two donors. A nearest-neighbor algorithm error-corrected the raw reads and collapsed the reads into unique sequences, merging closely related sequences to remove PCR and sequencing errors. CDR3 sequences were aligned to IMGT reference sequences to assign V, D and J gene segments. Each retained sequence needed at least a six-nucleotide match to both a V gene segment and a J gene segment. Rearrangements were classified as productive when the CDR3 lacked stop codons and remained in frame with V and J, and all other rearrangements were classified as non-productive. CDR3 was defined according to IMGT convention as the region running from the second conserved V-encoded cysteine to the conserved J-encoded phenylalanine. The earlier analysis of 587 of the donors excluded any sequence lacking an unambiguous match to a single V gene segment. In an earlier analysis of 587 of the donors, V segments were called functional above 56.7% productive rearrangements and were called segregating when the between-donor standard deviation exceeded 5%. A statistical classification framework was built for diagnosing cytomegalovirus status from the catalog of TCR beta chain sequences. In a later analysis, V and J genes were assigned by comparing TCR nucleotide sequences against IMGT/GENE-DB human TR gene sequences. The TCRdist pipeline was used in a later analysis to assign CDR3 sequences and most-parsimonious VDJ recombination scenarios. In a later analysis, each TCR beta chain was defined by its CDR3 amino acid sequence together with its V-gene family, and reads lacking a unique V-gene family were excluded. A later analysis removed 500 to 600 highly shared, low-generation-probability nucleotide sequences to deal with suspected cross-contamination and a sequencing artifact. For each public chain, a later analysis derived a clonal expansion index from normalized ranks of inferred template counts within each repertoire. A later analysis computed generation probabilities with a VDJ recombination model fitted to out-of-frame rearrangements, and checked the results against IGoR. A later analysis scored TCR-TCR, TCR-HLA and TCR-CMV co-occurrence with hypergeometric tests, applying a repertoire-size bias correction to TCR pairs. False discovery rates were estimated in a later analysis by permuting HLA or CMV assignments 20 times. In a later analysis, co-occurring TCRs were grouped using DBSCAN, with TCRdist sequence similarity added in when clustering inside HLA-allele-positive subsets. Repertoires with fewer than 30,000 or more than 120,000 public chains, plus five repertoires with anomalous nucleotide sharing, were excluded from co-occurrence clustering. TCRdb took over this immuneACCESS table, retaining in-frame rearrangements with V and J assigned. Such tables are incomplete; in checked studies, under half of the missing clones stem from an unresolved V gene, and the remainder is unexplained. V and J calls and clone size are given by that table; D and trimming were obtained from the DNA. This sample lists about 160,000 clones; 80% to 85% were detected once. Around 2% of the sample lies in the top ten.

Details on this clone: This clone's antigen is unknown. Per-base quality was not reported, and no clone a single base away is much larger than it.

The cohort consisted of fewer than 700 healthy bone marrow donors. At the time of sampling, all cohort members were nominally healthy, though unrecorded immune exposures were likely present. The donor was CMV seronegative and belonged to the group of 320 or so seronegative cohort members. A peripheral blood sample was collected from each donor, and TCR beta sequencing was performed on peripheral blood mononuclear cells. The Qiagen DNeasy Blood Extraction Kit was used to extract genomic DNA from the blood cell samples. The chain is encoded by TRBV4-2 joined to TRBJ2-5; the D gene is perhaps TRBD2, from 7 matching bases. The specimen was PBMCs. This sequence was found in a man aged 18 to 35 in good health and CMV-seronegative. DNA sequence: TGTGCCAGCAGCCAAGTGGGGGAGGGGGATGAGACCCAGTACTTC. This encodes CASSQVGEGDETQYF.